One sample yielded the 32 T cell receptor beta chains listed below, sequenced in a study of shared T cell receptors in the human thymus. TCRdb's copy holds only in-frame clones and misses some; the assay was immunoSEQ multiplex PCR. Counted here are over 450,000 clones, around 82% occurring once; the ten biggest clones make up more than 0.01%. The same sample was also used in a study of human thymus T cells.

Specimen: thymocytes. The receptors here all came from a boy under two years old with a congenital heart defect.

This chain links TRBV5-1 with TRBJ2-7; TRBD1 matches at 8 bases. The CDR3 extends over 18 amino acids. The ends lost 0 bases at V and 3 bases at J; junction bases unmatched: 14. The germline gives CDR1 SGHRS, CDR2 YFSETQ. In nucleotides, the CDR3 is TGCGCCAGCAGCTTGGTAGAAAGGAAAAGGACAGGGTTCTACGAGCAGTACTTC. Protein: CASSLVERKRTGFYEQYF.

CDR3 nucleotides: TGTGCCAGCAGCTTGAGGACCGGCGGGCAGCCCCAGCATTTT. It yields the protein CASSLRTGGQPQHF. V usage is TRBV5-5 and J usage is TRBJ1-5; D ambiguous. CDR1 and CDR2 (germline): SGHKS, YYEKEE (reference sequence). The CDR3 is made up of 14 amino acids. V lost 1 base and J lost 7, with 12 bases in between.

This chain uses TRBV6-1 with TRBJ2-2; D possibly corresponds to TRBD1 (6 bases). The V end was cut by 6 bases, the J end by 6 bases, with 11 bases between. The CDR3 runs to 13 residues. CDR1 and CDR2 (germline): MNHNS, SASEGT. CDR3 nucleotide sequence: TGTGCCAGCAGACAGGGTAATCCCGGGGAGCTGTTTTTT. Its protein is CASRQGNPGELFF.

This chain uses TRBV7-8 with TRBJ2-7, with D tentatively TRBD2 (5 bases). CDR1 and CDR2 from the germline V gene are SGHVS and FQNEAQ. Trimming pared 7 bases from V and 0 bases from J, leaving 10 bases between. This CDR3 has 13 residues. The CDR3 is CASTAATSYEQYF. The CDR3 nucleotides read TGTGCCAGCACAGCGGCTACCTCCTACGAGCAGTACTTC.

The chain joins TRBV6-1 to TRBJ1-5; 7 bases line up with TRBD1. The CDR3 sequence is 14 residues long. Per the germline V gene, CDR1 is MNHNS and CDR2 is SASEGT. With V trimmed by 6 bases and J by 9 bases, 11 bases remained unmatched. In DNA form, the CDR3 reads TGTGCCAGCAGGGACGACAGGGCGGGATTGCCCCAGCATTTT. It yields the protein CASRDDRAGLPQHF.

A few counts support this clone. The CDR3 is CASTKDRYEQYF. The CDR3 nucleotides read TGTGCCTCAACAAAAGACAGGTACGAGCAGTACTTC. The chain uses TRBV6-1 and TRBJ2-7, with a possible D match to TRBD1 (6 bases). This CDR3 contains 12 residues. CDR1 and CDR2 (germline): MNHNS, SASEGT. V was cut by 11 bases and J by 4 bases, with 15 bases left in between.

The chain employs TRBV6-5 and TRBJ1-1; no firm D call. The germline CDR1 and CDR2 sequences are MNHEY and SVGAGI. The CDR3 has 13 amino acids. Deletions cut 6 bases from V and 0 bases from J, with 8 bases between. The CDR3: CASRGSMNTEAFF. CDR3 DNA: TGTGCCAGCAGGGGGAGTATGAACACTGAAGCTTTCTTT.

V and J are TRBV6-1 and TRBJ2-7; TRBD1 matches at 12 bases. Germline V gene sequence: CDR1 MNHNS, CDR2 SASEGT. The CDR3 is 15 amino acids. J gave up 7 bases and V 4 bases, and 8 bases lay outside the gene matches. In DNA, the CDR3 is TGTGCCAGCAGTGGGTGGGGACAGGGGGCGGGGGAGCAGTACTTC. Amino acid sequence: CASSGWGQGAGEQYF.

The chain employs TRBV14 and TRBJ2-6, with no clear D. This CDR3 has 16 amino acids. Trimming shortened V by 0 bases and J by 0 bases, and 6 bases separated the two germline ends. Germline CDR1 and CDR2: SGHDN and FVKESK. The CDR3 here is CASSQDRVSGANVLTF. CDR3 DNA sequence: TGTGCCAGCAGCCAAGATCGAGTCTCTGGGGCCAACGTCCTGACTTTC.

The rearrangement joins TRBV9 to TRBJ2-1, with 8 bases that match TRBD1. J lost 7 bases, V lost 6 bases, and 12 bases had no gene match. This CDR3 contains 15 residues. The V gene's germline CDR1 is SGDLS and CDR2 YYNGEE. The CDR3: CASTPGQGARNEQFF. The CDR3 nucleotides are TGTGCCAGCACCCCGGGGCAGGGGGCGAGGAATGAGCAGTTCTTC.

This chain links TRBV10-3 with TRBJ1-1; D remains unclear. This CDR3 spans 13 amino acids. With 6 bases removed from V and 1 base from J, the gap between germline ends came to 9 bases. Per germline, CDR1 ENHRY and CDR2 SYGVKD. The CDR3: CAIRPRGNTEAFF. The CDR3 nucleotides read TGTGCCATCAGGCCACGGGGGAACACTGAAGCTTTCTTT.

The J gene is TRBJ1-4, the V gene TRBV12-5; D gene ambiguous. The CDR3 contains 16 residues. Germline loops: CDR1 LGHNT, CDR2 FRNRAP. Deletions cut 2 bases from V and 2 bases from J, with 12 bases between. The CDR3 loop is CASGLSPRPTNEKLFF. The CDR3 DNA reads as TGTGCTAGTGGTTTGTCCCCGCGGCCGACTAATGAAAAACTGTTTTTT.

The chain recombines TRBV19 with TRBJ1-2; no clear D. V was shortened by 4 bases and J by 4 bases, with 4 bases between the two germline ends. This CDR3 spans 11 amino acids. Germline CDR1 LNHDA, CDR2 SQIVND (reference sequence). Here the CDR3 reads CASSSVYGYTF. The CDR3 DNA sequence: TGTGCCAGTAGTAGCGTCTATGGCTACACCTTC. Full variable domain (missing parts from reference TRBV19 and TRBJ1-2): DGGITQSPKYLFRKEGQNVTLSCEQNLNHDAMYWYRQDPGQGLRLIYYSQIVNDFQKGDIAEGYSVSREKKESFPLTVTSAQKNPTAFYLCASSSVYGYTFGSGTRLTVV.

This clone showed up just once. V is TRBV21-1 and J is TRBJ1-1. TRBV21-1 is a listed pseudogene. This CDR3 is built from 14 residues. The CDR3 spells CASSPSGRNTEAFF. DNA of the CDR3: TGTGCCAGCAGCCCGAGCGGGCGGAACACTGAAGCTTTCTTT.

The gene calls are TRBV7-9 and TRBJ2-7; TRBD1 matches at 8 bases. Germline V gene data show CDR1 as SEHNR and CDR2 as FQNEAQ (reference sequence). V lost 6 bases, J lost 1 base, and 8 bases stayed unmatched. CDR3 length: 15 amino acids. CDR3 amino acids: CASRPRQGPSYEQYF. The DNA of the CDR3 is TGTGCCAGCAGGCCCCGACAGGGGCCTTCCTACGAGCAGTACTTC. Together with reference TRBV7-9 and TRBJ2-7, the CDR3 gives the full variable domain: DTGVSQNPRHKITKRGQNVTFRCDPISEHNRLYWYRQTLGQGPEFLTYFQNEAQLEKSRLLSDRFSAERPKGSFSTLEIQRTEQGDSAMYLCASRPRQGPSYEQYFGPGTRLTVT.

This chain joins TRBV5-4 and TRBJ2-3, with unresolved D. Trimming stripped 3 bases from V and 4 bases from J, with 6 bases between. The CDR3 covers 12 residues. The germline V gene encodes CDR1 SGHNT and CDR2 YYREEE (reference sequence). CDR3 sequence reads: CASSSLADTQYF. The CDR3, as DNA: TGTGCCAGCAGCTCTTTAGCAGATACGCAGTATTTT.

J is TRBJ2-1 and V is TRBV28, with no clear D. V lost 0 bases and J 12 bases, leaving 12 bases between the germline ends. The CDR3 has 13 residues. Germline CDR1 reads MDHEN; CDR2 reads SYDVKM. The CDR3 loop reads CASSLWGHLRQFF. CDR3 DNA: TGTGCCAGCAGTTTATGGGGCCACCTCCGGCAGTTCTTC.

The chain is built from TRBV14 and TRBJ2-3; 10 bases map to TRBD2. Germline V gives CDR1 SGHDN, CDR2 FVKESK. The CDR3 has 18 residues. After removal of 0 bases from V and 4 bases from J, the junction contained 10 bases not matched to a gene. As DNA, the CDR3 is TGTGCCAGCAGCCAAGAGCTAGCGGGAGATTTAGGTGCAGATACGCAGTATTTT. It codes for CASSQELAGDLGADTQYF. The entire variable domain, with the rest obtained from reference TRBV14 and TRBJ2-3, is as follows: EAGVTQFPSHSVIEKGQTVTLRCDPISGHDNLYWYRRVMGKEIKFLLHFVKESKQDESGMPNNRFLAERTGGTYSTLKVQPAELEDSGVYFCASSQELAGDLGADTQYFGPGTRLTVL.

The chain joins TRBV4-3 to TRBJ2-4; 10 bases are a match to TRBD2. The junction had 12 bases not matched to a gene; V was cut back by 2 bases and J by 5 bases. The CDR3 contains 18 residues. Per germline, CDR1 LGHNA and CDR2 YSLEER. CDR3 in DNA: TGCGCCAGCAGCCAACATAATACTTCTAGCGGGAGAGAAAACATTCAGTACTTC. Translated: CASSQHNTSSGRENIQYF.

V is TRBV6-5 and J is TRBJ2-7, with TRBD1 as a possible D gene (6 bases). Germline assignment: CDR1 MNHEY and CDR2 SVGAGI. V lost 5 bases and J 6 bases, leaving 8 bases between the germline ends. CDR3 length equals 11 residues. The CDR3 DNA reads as TGTGCCAGCAGTACAGGGAGCGAGCAGTACTTC. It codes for CASSTGSEQYF.

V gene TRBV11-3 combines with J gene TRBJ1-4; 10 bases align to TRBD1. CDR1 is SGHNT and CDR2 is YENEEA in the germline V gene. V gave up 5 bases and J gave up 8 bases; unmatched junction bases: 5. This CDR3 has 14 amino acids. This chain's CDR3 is CASSRQGAREKLFF. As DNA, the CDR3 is TGTGCCAGCAGCCGACAGGGGGCTAGAGAAAAACTGTTTTTT.

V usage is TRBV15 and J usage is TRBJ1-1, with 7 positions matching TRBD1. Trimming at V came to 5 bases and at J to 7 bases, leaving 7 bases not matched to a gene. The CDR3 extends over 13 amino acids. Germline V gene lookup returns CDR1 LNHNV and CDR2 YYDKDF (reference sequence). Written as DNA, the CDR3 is TGTGCCACCAGCGGAAGACAGGGCCATGAAGCTTTCTTT. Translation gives CATSGRQGHEAFF.

The CDR3 sequence: CASSLGREYEQYF. CDR3 DNA sequence: TGCGCCAGCAGCTTGGGGAGGGAGTACGAGCAGTACTTC. The gene calls are TRBV5-1 and TRBJ2-7; maybe TRBD2 (6 bases). The germline V gene has CDR1 SGHRS and CDR2 YFSETQ. V lost 0 bases and J lost 4, with 8 bases in between. This CDR3 has 13 amino acids. Complete variable domain (other parts from reference TRBV5-1 and TRBJ2-7): KAGVTQTPRYLIKTRGQQVTLSCSPISGHRSVSWYQQTPGQGLQFLFEYFSETQRNKGNFPGRFSGRQFSNSRSEMNVSTLELGDSALYLCASSLGREYEQYFGPGTRLTVT.

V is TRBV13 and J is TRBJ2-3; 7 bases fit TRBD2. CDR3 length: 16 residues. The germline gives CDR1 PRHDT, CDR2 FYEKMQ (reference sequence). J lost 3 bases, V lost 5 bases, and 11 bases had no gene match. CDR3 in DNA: TGTGCCAGCAGCCCGGACCGGGAGCGGGGTACAGATACGCAGTATTTT. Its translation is CASSPDRERGTDTQYF.

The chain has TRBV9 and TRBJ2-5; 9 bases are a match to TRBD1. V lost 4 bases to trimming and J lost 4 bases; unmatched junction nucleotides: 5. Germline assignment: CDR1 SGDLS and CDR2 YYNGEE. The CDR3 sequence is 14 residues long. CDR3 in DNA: TGTGCCAGCAGCCGACGGACAGGGGTAGAGACCCAGTACTTC. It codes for CASSRRTGVETQYF.

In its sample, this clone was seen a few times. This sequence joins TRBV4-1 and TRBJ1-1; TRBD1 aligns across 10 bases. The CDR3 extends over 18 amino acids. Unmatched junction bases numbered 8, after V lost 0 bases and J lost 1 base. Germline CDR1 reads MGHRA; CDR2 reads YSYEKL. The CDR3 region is CASSQENRQGASNTEAFF. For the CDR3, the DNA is TGCGCCAGCAGCCAAGAGAACAGACAGGGGGCATCGAACACTGAAGCTTTCTTT.

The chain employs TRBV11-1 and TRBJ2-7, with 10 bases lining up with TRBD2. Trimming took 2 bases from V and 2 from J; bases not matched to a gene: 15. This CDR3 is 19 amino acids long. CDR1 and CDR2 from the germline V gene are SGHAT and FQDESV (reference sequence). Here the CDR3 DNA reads TGTGCCAGCAGCTTAAAGATGCCCTCTGTGCTAGCGGGAGCCTACGAGCAGTACTTC. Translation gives CASSLKMPSVLAGAYEQYF. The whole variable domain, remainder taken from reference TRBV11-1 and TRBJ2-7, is EAEVAQSPRYKITEKSQAVAFWCDPISGHATLYWYRQILGQGPELLVQFQDESVVDDSQLPKDRFSAERLKGVDSTLKIQPAELGDSAMYLCASSLKMPSVLAGAYEQYFGPGTRLTVT.

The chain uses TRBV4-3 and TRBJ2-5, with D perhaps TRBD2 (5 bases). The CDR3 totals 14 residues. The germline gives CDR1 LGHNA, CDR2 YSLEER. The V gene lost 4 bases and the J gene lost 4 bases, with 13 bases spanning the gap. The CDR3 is CASSPRFSGETQYF. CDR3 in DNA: TGCGCCAGCAGCCCCCGGTTCAGCGGAGAGACCCAGTACTTC.

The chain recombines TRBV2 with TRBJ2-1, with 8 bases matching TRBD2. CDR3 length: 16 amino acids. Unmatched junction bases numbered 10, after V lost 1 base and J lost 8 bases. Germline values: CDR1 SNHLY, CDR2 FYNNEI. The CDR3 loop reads CASSEVFRGGTHEQFF. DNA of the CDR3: TGTGCCAGCAGTGAAGTTTTCCGGGGGGGTACCCATGAGCAGTTCTTC.

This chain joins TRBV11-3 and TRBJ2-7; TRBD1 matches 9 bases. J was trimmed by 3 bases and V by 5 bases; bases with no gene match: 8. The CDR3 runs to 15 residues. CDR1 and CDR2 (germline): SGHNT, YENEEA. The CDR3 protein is CASSRGQGGNYEQYF. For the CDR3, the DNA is TGTGCCAGCAGCCGGGGACAGGGTGGGAACTACGAGCAGTACTTC.

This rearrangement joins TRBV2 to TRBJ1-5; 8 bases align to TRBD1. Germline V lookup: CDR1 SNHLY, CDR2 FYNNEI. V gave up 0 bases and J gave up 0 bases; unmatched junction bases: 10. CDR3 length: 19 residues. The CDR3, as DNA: TGTGCCAGCAGTGAAGCCCTTGGACAGGGCGGCCCTAGCAATCAGCCCCAGCATTTT. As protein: CASSEALGQGGPSNQPQHF.

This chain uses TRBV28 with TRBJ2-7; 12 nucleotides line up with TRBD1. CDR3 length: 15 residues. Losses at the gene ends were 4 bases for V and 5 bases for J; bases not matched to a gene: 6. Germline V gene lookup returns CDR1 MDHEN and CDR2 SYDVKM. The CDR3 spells CASSSRGQGAHEQYF. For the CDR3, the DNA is TGTGCCAGCAGTTCCCGGGGACAGGGGGCCCACGAGCAGTACTTC.